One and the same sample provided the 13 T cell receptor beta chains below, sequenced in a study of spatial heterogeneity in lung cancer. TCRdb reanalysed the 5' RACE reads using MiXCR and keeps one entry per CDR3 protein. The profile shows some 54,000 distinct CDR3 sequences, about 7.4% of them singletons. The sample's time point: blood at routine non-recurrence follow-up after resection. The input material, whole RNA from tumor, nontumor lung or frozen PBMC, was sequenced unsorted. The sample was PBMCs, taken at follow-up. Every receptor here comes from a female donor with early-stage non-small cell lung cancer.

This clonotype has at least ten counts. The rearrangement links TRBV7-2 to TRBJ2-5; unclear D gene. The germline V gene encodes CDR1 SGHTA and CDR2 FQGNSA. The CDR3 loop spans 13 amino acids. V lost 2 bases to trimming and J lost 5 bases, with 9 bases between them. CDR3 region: CASSLSLGETQYF. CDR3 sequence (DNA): TGTGCCAGCAGCTTAAGCTTGGGGGAGACCCAGTACTTC.

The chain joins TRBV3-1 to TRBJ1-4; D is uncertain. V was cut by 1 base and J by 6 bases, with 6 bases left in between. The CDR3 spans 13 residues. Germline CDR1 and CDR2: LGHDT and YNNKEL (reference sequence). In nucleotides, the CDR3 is TGTGCCAGCAGCCAAGTGGCGGATGAAAAACTGTTTTTT. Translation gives CASSQVADEKLFF.

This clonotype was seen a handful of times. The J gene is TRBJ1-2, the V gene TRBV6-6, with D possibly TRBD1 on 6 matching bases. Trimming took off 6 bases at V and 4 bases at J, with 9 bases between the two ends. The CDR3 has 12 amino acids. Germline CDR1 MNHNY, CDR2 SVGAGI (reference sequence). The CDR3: CASRGRGYGYTF. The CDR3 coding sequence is TGTGCCAGCAGAGGCAGGGGCTATGGCTACACCTTC.

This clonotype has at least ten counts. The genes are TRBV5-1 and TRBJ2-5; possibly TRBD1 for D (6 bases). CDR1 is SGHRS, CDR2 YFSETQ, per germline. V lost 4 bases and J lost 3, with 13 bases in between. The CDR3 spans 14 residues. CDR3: CASSPTGSEETQYF. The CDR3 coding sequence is TGCGCCAGCAGCCCAACAGGGTCGGAAGAGACCCAGTACTTC.

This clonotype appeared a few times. The CDR3, as DNA: TGTGCCAGCGCCGGACCATATAATTCACCCCTCCACTTT. It translates to CASAGPYNSPLHF. The V call is TRBV3-1, the J call TRBJ1-6; D ambiguous. CDR3 length equals 13 residues. CDR1 is LGHDT, CDR2 YNNKEL, per germline (reference sequence). V lost 8 bases, J lost 4 bases, and 9 bases lay in between. The full variable domain, in which reference TRBV3-1 and TRBJ1-6 provide the parts outside the CDR3, is DTAVSQTPKYLVTQMGNDKSIKCEQNLGHDTMYWYKQDSKKFLKIMFSYNNKELIINETVPNRFSPKSPDKAHLNLHINSLELGDSAVYFCASAGPYNSPLHFGNGTRLTVT.

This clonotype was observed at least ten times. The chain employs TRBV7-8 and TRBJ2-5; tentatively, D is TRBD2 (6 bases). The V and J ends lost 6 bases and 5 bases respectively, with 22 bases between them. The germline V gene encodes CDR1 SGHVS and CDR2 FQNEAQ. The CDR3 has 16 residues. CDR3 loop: CASSFESGPGVETQYF. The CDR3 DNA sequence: TGTGCCAGCAGTTTCGAGAGTGGGCCGGGGGTGGAGACCCAGTACTTC.

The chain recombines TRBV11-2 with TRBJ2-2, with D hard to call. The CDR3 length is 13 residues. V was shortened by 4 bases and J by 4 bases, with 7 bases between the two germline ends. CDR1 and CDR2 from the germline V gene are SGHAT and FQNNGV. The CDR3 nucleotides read TGTGCCAGCAGCTCTGCGTCCACCGGGGAGCTGTTTTTT. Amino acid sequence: CASSSASTGELFF. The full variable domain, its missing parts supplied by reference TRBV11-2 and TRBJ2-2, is EAGVAQSPRYKIIEKRQSVAFWCNPISGHATLYWYQQILGQGPKLLIQFQNNGVVDDSQLPKDRFSAERLKGVDSTLKIQPAKLEDSAVYLCASSSASTGELFFGEGSRLTVL.

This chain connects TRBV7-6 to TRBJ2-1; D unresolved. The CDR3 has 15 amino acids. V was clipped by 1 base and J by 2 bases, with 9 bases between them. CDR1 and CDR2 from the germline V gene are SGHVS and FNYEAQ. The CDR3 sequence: CASSLGPKPYNEQFF. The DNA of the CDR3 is TGTGCCAGCAGCTTAGGACCTAAACCCTACAATGAGCAGTTCTTC.

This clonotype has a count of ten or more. CDR3 sequence reads: CASSLAGDTEAFF. In DNA, the CDR3 is TGTGCCAGCAGCTTGGCGGGGGACACTGAAGCTTTCTTT. The V and J genes are TRBV5-6 and TRBJ1-1; possibly TRBD1 for D (5 bases). Germline CDR1 is SGHDT and CDR2 is YYEEEE. Between the trimmed V and J ends, which lost 0 bases and 3 bases, there was a span of 6 bases. The CDR3 covers 13 residues.

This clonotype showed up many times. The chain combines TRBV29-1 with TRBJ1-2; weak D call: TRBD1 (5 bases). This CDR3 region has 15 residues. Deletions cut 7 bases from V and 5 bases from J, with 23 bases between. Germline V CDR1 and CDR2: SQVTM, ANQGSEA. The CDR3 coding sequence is TGCAGCGCCGAGGAGGGGTCCCAATCCGGATATGGCTACACCTTC. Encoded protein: CSAEEGSQSGYGYTF.

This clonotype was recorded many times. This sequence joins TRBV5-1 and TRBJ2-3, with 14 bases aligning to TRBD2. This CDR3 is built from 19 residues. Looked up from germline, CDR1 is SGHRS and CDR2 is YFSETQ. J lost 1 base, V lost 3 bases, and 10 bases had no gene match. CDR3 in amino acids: CASSSSGLAGGPGTDTQYF. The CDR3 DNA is TGCGCCAGCAGCTCCTCCGGACTAGCGGGGGGCCCAGGCACAGATACGCAGTATTTT.

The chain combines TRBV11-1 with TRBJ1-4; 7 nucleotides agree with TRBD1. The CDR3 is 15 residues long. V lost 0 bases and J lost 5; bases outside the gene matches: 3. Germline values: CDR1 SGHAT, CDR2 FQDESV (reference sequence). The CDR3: CASSLAGQKNEKLFF. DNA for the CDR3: TGTGCCAGCAGCTTAGCGGGACAGAAGAATGAAAAACTGTTTTTT. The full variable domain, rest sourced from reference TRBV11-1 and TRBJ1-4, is EAEVAQSPRYKITEKSQAVAFWCDPISGHATLYWYRQILGQGPELLVQFQDESVVDDSQLPKDRFSAERLKGVDSTLKIQPAELGDSAMYLCASSLAGQKNEKLFFGSGTQLSVL.

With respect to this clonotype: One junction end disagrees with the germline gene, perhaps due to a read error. The CDR3 here is CVSSPSIQGTNYGYTF. DNA of the CDR3: TGTGTCAGCTCACCCTCGATACAGGGAACAAACTATGGCTACACCTTC. The chain carries TRBV18 and TRBJ1-2; D is perhaps TRBD1 (6 bases). The CDR3 is 16 residues long. Germline V gene lookup returns CDR1 KGHSH and CDR2 LQKENI.